The sequence of this TCR beta chain was determined in a study of shared clonotypes between healthy human individuals. J was trimmed by 10 bases and V by 6 bases; bases with no gene match: 8. The CDR3 contains 13 residues. Per the germline V gene, CDR1 is MNHNS and CDR2 is SASEGT. Libraries were prepared by immunoSEQ multiplex PCR; TCRdb keeps only in-frame clonotypes and omits some of them. The table records just over 2,000,000 clones, approximately 95% of them present only once. Material: naive CD4+ T cells sorted from blood. The subset here: CD45RA+ positively selected. The chain combines TRBV6-1 with TRBJ1-4; TRBD1 agrees at 7 bases. The clonotype was recovered from a man younger than 35 in good health. The CDR3 reads CASRGQGGLKLFF. The CDR3 DNA reads as TGTGCCAGCAGAGGGCAGGGGGGGCTAAAACTGTTTTTT.